What follows is one T cell receptor (beta chain) and its context. Primers for the PCR totalled 60 Vbeta and 13 Jbeta. Sequencing was performed with immunoSEQ multiplex PCR; in TCRdb, only in-frame clones are kept and a portion is missing. The table shows 150,000 to 200,000 clones, with approximately 85% occurring only once. This specimen comes from a study of cytomegalovirus exposure and HLA in healthy donors. Deletions cut 2 bases from V and 5 bases from J, with 9 bases between. In germline, CDR1 is GTSNPN, CDR2 SVGIG (reference sequence). The length of the CDR3 is 13 residues. The TCR sequence derives from a man between 18 and 29 years old in good health and CMV-seropositive. The sequencing input was PBMCs. The V call is TRBV30, the J call TRBJ1-4, with no clear D. The CDR3 sequence: CAWSRLGNEKLFF. The CDR3 DNA reads as TGTGCCTGGAGTCGCCTCGGGAATGAAAAACTGTTTTTT.